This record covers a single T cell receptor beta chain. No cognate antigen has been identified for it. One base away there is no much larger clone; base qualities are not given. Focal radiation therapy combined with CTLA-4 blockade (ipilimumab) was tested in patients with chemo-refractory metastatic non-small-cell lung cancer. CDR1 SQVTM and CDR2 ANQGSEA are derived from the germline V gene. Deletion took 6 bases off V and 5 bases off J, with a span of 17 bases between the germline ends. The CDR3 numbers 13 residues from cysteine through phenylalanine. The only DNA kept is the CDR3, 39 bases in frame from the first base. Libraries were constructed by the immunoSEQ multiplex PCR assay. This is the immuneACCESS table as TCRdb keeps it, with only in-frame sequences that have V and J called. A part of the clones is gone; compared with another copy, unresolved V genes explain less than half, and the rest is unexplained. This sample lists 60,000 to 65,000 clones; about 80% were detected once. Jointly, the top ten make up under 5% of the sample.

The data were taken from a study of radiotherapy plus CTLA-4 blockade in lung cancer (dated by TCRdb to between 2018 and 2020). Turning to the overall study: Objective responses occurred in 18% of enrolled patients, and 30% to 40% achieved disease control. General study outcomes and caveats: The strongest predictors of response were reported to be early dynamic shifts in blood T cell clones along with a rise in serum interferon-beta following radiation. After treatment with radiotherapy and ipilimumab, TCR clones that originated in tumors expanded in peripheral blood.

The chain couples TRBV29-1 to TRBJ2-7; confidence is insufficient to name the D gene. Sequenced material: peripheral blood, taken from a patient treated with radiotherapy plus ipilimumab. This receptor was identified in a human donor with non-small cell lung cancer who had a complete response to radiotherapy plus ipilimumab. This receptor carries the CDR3 CSVGVLWGNEQYF. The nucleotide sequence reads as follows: TGCAGCGTAGGAGTATTGTGGGGAAACGAGCAGTACTTC.